These T cell receptor beta chains were read from a single sample in a study of Ad26.COV2.S vaccination and SARS-CoV-2 variants. Libraries were prepared by immunoSEQ multiplex PCR; TCRdb keeps only in-frame clonotypes and omits some of them. The repertoire holds roughly 420,000 clones, with roughly 89% as singletons. The input for sequencing was peripheral blood, taken in a trial of Ad26.COV2.S vaccine versus placebo. The receptors were sampled from a person aged 18-65 years who received the Ad26.COV2.S COVID-19 vaccine or a placebo. Both conserved end residues are trimmed from each CDR3. D genes are given only for firm matches. The size entry is marked missing in some rows and otherwise reads once, few, many or a size class.

v_call: TRBV21-1
clone_size: NA
d_call: NA
cdr3_aa: ASSKEPGQGARTDTQY

v_call: TRBV7-3
clone_size: NA
d_call: NA
cdr3_aa: ASSTYSDNEQF

v_call: TRBV11-1
clone_size: NA
d_call: NA
cdr3_aa: ASSLSEFSSYEQY

v_call: TRBV27
clone_size: NA
d_call: TRBD2
cdr3_aa: ASAITAGGSYEQY

v_call: TRBV5-1
clone_size: NA
d_call: TRBD2
cdr3_aa: ASSFNPGGTDTQY

v_call: TRBV10-3
clone_size: NA
d_call: NA
cdr3_aa: AISAGPSSYNSPLH

v_call: TRBV7-3
clone_size: NA
d_call: NA
cdr3_aa: ASSPGGAGGEQY

v_call: TRBV9
clone_size: NA
d_call: NA
cdr3_aa: ASSVVRESWNTGELF

v_call: TRBV30
clone_size: NA
d_call: NA
cdr3_aa: AWSRDTEAF

v_call: TRBV6-5
clone_size: NA
d_call: TRBD2
cdr3_aa: ASRGIAGGSAEQF

v_call: TRBV12-5
clone_size: NA
d_call: NA
cdr3_aa: ASGRFDEQF

v_call: TRBV20-1
clone_size: NA
d_call: NA
cdr3_aa: SASSLALLTYNEQF

v_call: TRBV18
clone_size: NA
d_call: NA
cdr3_aa: ASSPGGGGQPQH

v_call: TRBV5-4
clone_size: NA
d_call: NA
cdr3_aa: ASSFDLSSSAQY

v_call: TRBV5-1
clone_size: NA
d_call: NA
cdr3_aa: ASRRDASGYGYT

v_call: TRBV5-1
clone_size: NA
d_call: NA
cdr3_aa: ASSPAGSSGNTIY

v_call: TRBV6-5
clone_size: NA
d_call: NA
cdr3_aa: ASSYRGSSYEQY

v_call: TRBV25-1
clone_size: NA
d_call: TRBD1
cdr3_aa: ASSELEGQPSGNTIY

v_call: TRBV29-1
clone_size: once
d_call: TRBD2
cdr3_aa: SVSSGRGFTDTQY

v_call: TRBV9
clone_size: few
d_call: NA
cdr3_aa: ASSAIGAGNTIY

v_call: TRBV29-1
clone_size: NA
d_call: TRBD1
cdr3_aa: SVARTGADEQY

v_call: TRBV3-1/TRBV3-2
clone_size: few
d_call: NA
cdr3_aa: ASSQGAYEQY

v_call: TRBV27
clone_size: NA
d_call: TRBD2
cdr3_aa: ASSLRLAGDNEQF

v_call: TRBV7-3
clone_size: NA
d_call: TRBD1
cdr3_aa: ASSGTGGREQY

v_call: TRBV28
clone_size: NA
d_call: NA
cdr3_aa: ASSLIRQGRDYGYT

v_call: TRBV4-3
clone_size: NA
d_call: NA
cdr3_aa: ASSQVPFRGYT

v_call: TRBV28
clone_size: NA
d_call: NA
cdr3_aa: ASGRASAEAF

v_call: TRBV19
clone_size: NA
d_call: NA
cdr3_aa: ASSILREAGYT

v_call: TRBV4-1
clone_size: NA
d_call: NA
cdr3_aa: ASSQAGGVNEQY